The T cell receptor (beta chain) under discussion was sequenced for a study of tumor-infiltrating lymphocytes in oesophageal squamous cell carcinoma. This clonotype is a singleton in its sample. The CDR3 sequence is 15 residues long. In germline, CDR1 is SGHTA, CDR2 FQGNSA. Trimming at V came to 5 bases and at J to 11 bases, leaving 16 bases not matched to a gene. A single record per CDR3 protein comes from TCRdb applying MiXCR to the PCR reads. The sample has over 10,000 distinct CDR3 sequences; about 53% are singletons. Sequences were obtained from esophageal tumor tissue. The chain joins TRBV7-2 to TRBJ2-5; 8 positions match TRBD2. The receptor was isolated from a male donor with esophageal squamous cell carcinoma. Written as DNA, the CDR3 is TGTGCCAGCAGCCTGGAGGGACTAGGAGTCAATGAGCAGTACTTC. Translating it yields CASSLEGLGVNEQYF.